The present entry profiles one T cell receptor beta chain with its context. Trimming pared 0 bases from V and 6 bases from J, leaving 10 bases between. The CDR3 is 13 residues long. In germline, CDR1 is GTSNPN, CDR2 SVGIG (reference sequence). These data come from a study of CD8 T cells in Susac syndrome. Reverse transcription of roughly 0.5 to 1 ug RNA was performed with random hexamers. An immunoSEQ multiplex PCR amplified TCR beta CDR3 over 54 Vbeta and 13 Jbeta. TCRdb reprocessed the immunoSEQ multiplex PCR reads with MiXCR, giving one entry per CDR3 protein. The profile covers about 200,000 distinct CDR3 sequences, with 90% to 95% appearing a single time and 0.093% taken by the ten largest.

This rearrangement joins TRBV30 to TRBJ2-3; no firm D call. The TCR was taken from a human donor with multiple sclerosis. The sequenced material came from CD4+ T cells from PBMCs. CDR3 loop: CAWSVRFLDTQYF. DNA for the CDR3: TGTGCCTGGAGTGTAAGATTTCTGGATACGCAGTATTTT.